This T cell receptor beta chain was found in a study of blood T cell repertoires in COVID-19. Across the study: Some COVID-19 samples were acute and others convalescent; all came from the United States, Italy and Spain. T cells, B-cell-depleted T cells, or PBMCs provided the cDNA or gDNA that served as material.

Authors' data handling: Reference gene primer amplification gave estimated nucleated cell counts. Generated by immunoSEQ multiplex PCR, the TCRdb table keeps only in-frame clones and is missing some. The DNA gave D and trimming, while V, J and clone size come from that table. The table shows 100,000 to 150,000 clones, with about 89% occurring only once. This clone appeared once. This receptor was taken from a man in his fifties with active or convalescent COVID-19. The source material was peripheral blood.

The CDR3 region has the DNA TGTGCCAGCAGCCCAGGGCGGAGTATGGGGGAGACCCAGTACTTC. This sequence encodes CASSPGRSMGETQYF. This chain uses TRBV5-4 with TRBJ2-5, with a tentative D call TRBD1 (5 bases). Per the germline V gene, CDR1 is SGHNT and CDR2 is YYREEE (reference sequence). Trimming cost V 4 bases and J 5 bases, with 18 bases left between them. There are 15 residues in the CDR3.